This TCR beta chain was documented in a study of shared T cell receptors in the human thymus. Sequencing was performed with immunoSEQ multiplex PCR; in TCRdb, only in-frame clones are kept and a portion is missing. Among more than 550,000 clones, approximately 83% were seen once, and the ten largest hold roughly 0.01%. This CDR3 is 12 amino acids long. V was cut by 8 bases and J by 2 bases, with 9 bases left in between. Germline V CDR1 and CDR2: ENHRY, SYGVKD. The sample was also linked to a second study, of human thymus T cells. Per that study: Resections that were taken during corrective heart surgery supplied the thymus tissue. Thymic and blood repertoires appeared to show biased V and J gene usage.

The receptor was isolated from a girl in the first two years of life with a congenital heart defect. The chain uses TRBV10-3 and TRBJ1-1; D unresolved. Sequencing was carried out using thymocytes. The CDR3 protein is CAIGRGNTEAFF. The CDR3 DNA follows: TGTGCCATCGGTCGGGGAAACACTGAAGCTTTCTTT.